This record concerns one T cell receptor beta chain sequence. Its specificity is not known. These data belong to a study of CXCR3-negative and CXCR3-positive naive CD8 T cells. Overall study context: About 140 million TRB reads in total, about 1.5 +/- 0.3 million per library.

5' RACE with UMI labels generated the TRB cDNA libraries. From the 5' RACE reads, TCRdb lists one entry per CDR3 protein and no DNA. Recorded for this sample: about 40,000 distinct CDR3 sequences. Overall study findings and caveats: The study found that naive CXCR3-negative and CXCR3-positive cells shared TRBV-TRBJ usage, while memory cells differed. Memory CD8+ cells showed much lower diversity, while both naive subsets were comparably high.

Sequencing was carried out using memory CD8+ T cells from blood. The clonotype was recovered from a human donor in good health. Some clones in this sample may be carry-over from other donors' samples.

CDR3 region: CATSDPEAGVEAFF. The V call is TRBV24-1, the J call TRBJ1-1; TCRdb lists TRBD1, though no DNA is available to test this call. There are 14 residues in the CDR3. CDR1 and CDR2 from the germline V gene are KGHDR and SFDVKD.